The 23 T cell receptor beta chains below all came from one sample that was sequenced in a study of blood T cell repertoires in COVID-19. Profiling relied on immunoSEQ multiplex PCR, and the TCRdb table lists in-frame clones only, not all of them. Among hundreds of thousands of clones, around 86% were seen once, and the ten largest hold about 5%. The material sequenced was PBMCs or T cells enriched from blood (not recorded which). The receptors stem from a man aged 55 to 70 who had recovered from COVID-19.

The chain joins TRBV19 to TRBJ1-6; a weak D match, TRBD1 (5 bases). The CDR3 is made up of 14 amino acids. Germline loops: CDR1 LNHDA, CDR2 SQIVND (reference sequence). Trimming left V 6 bases short and J 8 bases short, with 14 bases between. Written as DNA, the CDR3 is TGTGCCAGTAGCCCAGGAGGGGTGTATTCACCCCTCCACTTT. Its translation: CASSPGGVYSPLHF.

This chain joins TRBV27 and TRBJ2-7; 8 bases agree with TRBD2. CDR1 and CDR2 from the germline V gene are MNHEY and SMNVEV (reference sequence). The V gene end was trimmed by 3 bases and the J gene end by 5 bases; junction bases not matched to a gene: 9. The CDR3 totals 15 residues. This CDR3 reads CASSFHRLAFDEQYF. The CDR3 bases are TGTGCCAGCAGTTTCCATAGACTAGCGTTCGACGAGCAGTACTTC.

In this sample, this clone turned up once. The chain has TRBV9 and TRBJ2-5, with a possible D match to TRBD2 (7 bases). Germline V gene lookup returns CDR1 SGDLS and CDR2 YYNGEE. CDR3 length: 15 amino acids. V was trimmed by 6 bases and J by 1 base, leaving 16 bases between them. CDR3 in DNA: TGTGCCAGCACGCAACTTGGGGGGGCCCAAGAGACCCAGTACTTC. Residues: CASTQLGGAQETQYF.

This clone was detected only a few times. This sequence joins TRBV7-9 and TRBJ1-3; D not certain. Germline V gives CDR1 SEHNR, CDR2 FQNEAQ (reference sequence). The CDR3 length is 17 residues. V was pared by 1 base and J by 4 bases, with 17 bases between. CDR3 in amino acids: CASSLDFHGGSGNTIYF. The CDR3 DNA sequence: TGTGCCAGCAGCTTAGACTTTCACGGAGGCTCAGGAAACACCATATATTTT.

The chain recombines TRBV9 with TRBJ2-2; possible D gene TRBD1, 6 bases. V was pared by 4 bases and J by 3 bases, with 22 bases between. Per the germline V gene, CDR1 is SGDLS and CDR2 is YYNGEE. The CDR3 length is 18 residues. CDR3 nucleotides: TGTGCCAGCAGCCTCCGGAGAGGGGGAGTGGGTGACACCGGGGAGCTGTTTTTT. It translates to CASSLRRGGVGDTGELFF.

The chain has TRBV6-5 and TRBJ2-5; D may be TRBD2 (6 bases). Germline values: CDR1 MNHEY, CDR2 SVGAGI. The CDR3 runs to 15 residues. Trimming removed 6 bases from V and 1 base from J, with 15 bases in between. The CDR3 here is CASSNPGLIQETQYF. CDR3 DNA: TGTGCCAGCAGCAACCCGGGACTCATCCAAGAGACCCAGTACTTC.

DNA for the CDR3: TGTGCCAGCAGCTTAAGTATAGCGGGCCTCTACAATGAGCAGTTCTTC. Translation gives CASSLSIAGLYNEQFF. The chain couples TRBV6-4 to TRBJ2-1, with 7 bases aligning to TRBD2. Germline values: CDR1 MRHNA, CDR2 SNTAGT. With V trimmed by 6 bases and J by 3 bases, 11 bases remained unmatched. The CDR3 spans 16 residues.

The chain has TRBV28 and TRBJ2-1; TRBD1 matches at 8 bases. With V trimmed by 3 bases and J by 8 bases, 3 bases remained unmatched. CDR3 size: 13 residues. Germline V gives CDR1 MDHEN, CDR2 SYDVKM. The CDR3 loop is CASSLDRVDEQFF. Here the CDR3 DNA reads TGTGCCAGCAGTTTGGACAGGGTCGATGAGCAGTTCTTC. The full variable domain, completed using reference TRBV28 and TRBJ2-1, is DVKVTQSSRYLVKRTGEKVFLECVQDMDHENMFWYRQDPGLGLRLIYFSYDVKMKEKGDIPEGYSVSREKKERFSLILESASTNQTSMYLCASSLDRVDEQFFGPGTRLTVL.

This clone has just a few counts. The chain has TRBV18 and TRBJ1-3; the match to TRBD1 covers 8 bases. CDR3 length: 16 residues. Germline loops: CDR1 KGHSH, CDR2 LQKENI. The trim removed 3 bases at V and 4 bases at J, leaving 8 bases unmatched. The CDR3 DNA follows: TGTGCCAGCTCACCTGGACAGGGAGGTCTCGGAAACACCATATATTTT. Its translation is CASSPGQGGLGNTIYF. Together with reference TRBV18 and TRBJ1-3, the CDR3 gives the full variable domain: NAGVMQNPRHLVRRRGQEARLRCSPMKGHSHVYWYRQLPEEGLKFMVYLQKENIIDESGMPKERFSAEFPKEGPSILRIQQVVRGDSAAYFCASSPGQGGLGNTIYFGEGSWLTVV.

This chain joins TRBV29-1 and TRBJ1-1; D gene unclear. From germline, CDR1 is SQVTM and CDR2 ANQGSEA. V lost 8 bases and J lost 11, with 18 bases in between. The CDR3 is made up of 11 amino acids. CDR3: CSLTDPGSAFF. The DNA of the CDR3 is TGCAGCCTGACCGACCCGGGTTCGGCTTTCTTT.

This sequence joins TRBV6-5 and TRBJ2-7; weak D call: TRBD2 (6 bases). V dropped 2 bases and J dropped 1 base, with 12 bases sitting between them. Germline lookup yields CDR1 MNHEY and CDR2 SVGAGI. The CDR3 totals 15 residues. CDR3 nucleotides: TGTGCCAGCAGTTACGAGTGGGGAGGATCCTACGAGCAGTACTTC. Its translation: CASSYEWGGSYEQYF.

The rearrangement joins TRBV20-1 to TRBJ2-7; a possible D gene is TRBD2 (6 bases). CDR1 DFQATT and CDR2 SNEGSKA come from the germline V gene (reference sequence). The CDR3 consists of 15 residues. V lost 3 bases and J 3 bases, leaving 18 bases between the germline ends. CDR3 protein: CSASSGNRRSYEQYF. The CDR3 DNA reads as TGCAGTGCTAGTAGCGGCAACCGCCGGAGCTACGAGCAGTACTTC.

Concerning this clone itself: The same CDR3 is also encoded by other DNA sequences in this sample. The chain has TRBV25-1 and TRBJ2-7, with D possibly matching TRBD1 (6 bases). Per the germline V gene, CDR1 is MGHDK and CDR2 is SYGVNS. The V and J ends lost 6 bases and 2 bases respectively, with 14 bases between them. This CDR3 has 14 amino acids. CDR3 in DNA: TGTGCCAGCAGCATTCAGGGGCCCACCTACGAGCAGTACTTC. This codes for CASSIQGPTYEQYF.

The chain carries TRBV3-1 (or the pseudogene TRBV3-2) and TRBJ1-1; the D is unclear. V lost 1 base and J lost 8, with 8 bases in between. The CDR3 consists of 12 residues. Germline V gene lookup returns CDR1 LGHDT and CDR2 YNNKEL (reference sequence). CDR3 loop: CASSQGGREAFF. CDR3 nucleotides: TGTGCCAGCAGCCAAGGTGGCAGGGAAGCTTTCTTT.

This sequence joins TRBV5-1 and TRBJ2-7, with 10 bases lining up with TRBD2. Germline CDR1 reads SGHRS; CDR2 reads YFSETQ. The CDR3 has 16 amino acids. Trimming took 2 bases from V and 1 from J; bases not matched to a gene: 6. As DNA, the CDR3 is TGCGCCAGCAGCTTACGCAGCGGGAGGGATTCCTACGAGCAGTACTTC. This encodes CASSLRSGRDSYEQYF.

The gene calls are TRBV19 and TRBJ1-3, with TRBD1 matching over 10 bases. With V trimmed by 3 bases and J by 2 bases, 1 base remained unmatched. CDR3 length: 15 residues. Germline CDR1 and CDR2: LNHDA and SQIVND (reference sequence). The chain's CDR3 is CASSIGTGAGNTIYF. The CDR3 DNA follows: TGTGCCAGTAGTATCGGGACAGGGGCTGGAAACACCATATATTTT.

The V and J genes are TRBV29-1 and TRBJ2-7; D may be TRBD1 (6 bases). Trimming took off 1 base at V and 2 bases at J, with 12 bases between the two ends. The CDR3 consists of 14 residues. Germline V CDR1 and CDR2: SQVTM, ANQGSEA. CDR3 region: CSVEVRGYPYEQYF. The CDR3 DNA follows: TGCAGCGTTGAAGTCAGGGGATACCCCTACGAGCAGTACTTC.

The gene calls are TRBV18 and TRBJ2-1, with 8 bases matching TRBD1. Trimming at V came to 0 bases and at J to 4 bases, leaving 2 bases not matched to a gene. CDR1 and CDR2 (germline): KGHSH, LQKENI. CDR3 length equals 15 residues. CDR3 coding DNA: TGTGCCAGCTCACCACCCGGGACAGGTTACAATGAGCAGTTCTTC. Its translation is CASSPPGTGYNEQFF.

This clone was seen a single time. The chain uses TRBV19 and TRBJ2-7; possible D gene TRBD2, 6 bases. The V gene lost 3 bases and the J gene lost 5 bases, with 17 bases spanning the gap. This CDR3 is 15 amino acids long. Germline V gene lookup returns CDR1 LNHDA and CDR2 SQIVND (reference sequence). The CDR3 nucleotides read TGTGCCAGTAGTATGCCTCCAGCGGGTCTTAACGAGCAGTACTTC. Translated: CASSMPPAGLNEQYF. Based on the CDR3 plus reference TRBV19 and TRBJ2-7, the full variable domain is DGGITQSPKYLFRKEGQNVTLSCEQNLNHDAMYWYRQDPGQGLRLIYYSQIVNDFQKGDIAEGYSVSREKKESFPLTVTSAQKNPTAFYLCASSMPPAGLNEQYFGPGTRLTVT.

The V gene is TRBV3-1 (or the pseudogene TRBV3-2), the J gene TRBJ2-1; D is possibly TRBD1 (6 bases). The V gene's germline CDR1 is LGHDT and CDR2 YNNKEL (reference sequence). The V and J ends lost 0 bases and 12 bases respectively, with 15 bases between them. The CDR3 totals 14 residues. This chain's CDR3 is CASSQEGATGRQFF. DNA for the CDR3: TGTGCCAGCAGCCAAGAGGGGGCTACAGGACGGCAGTTCTTC.

V usage is TRBV4-1 and J usage is TRBJ1-2; D might be TRBD1 (5 bases). The germline V gene has CDR1 MGHRA and CDR2 YSYEKL. This CDR3 contains 16 residues. V gave up 0 bases and J gave up 4 bases, with 15 bases separating them. The CDR3 DNA sequence: TGCGCCAGCAGCCAAGATCGTGGGGGAGCGGGCTATGGCTACACCTTC. As protein: CASSQDRGGAGYGYTF.

This clone showed up just once. This rearrangement joins TRBV19 to TRBJ1-5, with D possibly being TRBD1 (6 bases). Trimming shortened V by 9 bases and J by 1 base, and 10 bases separated the two germline ends. Germline V gene data show CDR1 as LNHDA and CDR2 as SQIVND (reference sequence). The CDR3 covers 13 residues. The CDR3 DNA reads as TGTGCCAGCGGGACACCGAGCAATCAGCCCCAGCATTTT. Translated: CASGTPSNQPQHF.

This clone was observed a single time. The J gene is TRBJ1-1, the V gene TRBV27; 12 bases agree with TRBD1. Germline CDR1 and CDR2: MNHEY and SMNVEV (reference sequence). The CDR3 totals 15 residues. V lost 6 bases to trimming and J lost 5 bases; unmatched junction nucleotides: 7. The CDR3 DNA reads as TGTGCCAGCAGGGGACAGGGGGCAATCGGGACTGAAGCTTTCTTT. Protein sequence: CASRGQGAIGTEAFF.